The clone carrying this T cell receptor beta chain is a singleton in its sample. These data belong to a study of technical replicates of blood from a few donors. The V and J ends lost 1 base and 7 bases respectively, with 10 bases between them. Germline V gene sequence: CDR1 LGHNA, CDR2 YSLEER. The CDR3 length is 14 residues. Produced via immunoSEQ multiplex PCR; TCRdb's table is partial and in-frame only. Of around 83,000 clones listed, about 93% are singletons. The sequencing sample was made of T cells isolated from PBMCs. The chain joins TRBV4-3 to TRBJ1-4, with D possibly matching TRBD1 (5 bases). This sequence originates from a human donor in good health. CDR3 region: CASSQGGESEKLFF. The CDR3 DNA reads TGCGCCAGCAGCCAAGGGGGGGAGAGTGAAAAACTGTTTTTT.